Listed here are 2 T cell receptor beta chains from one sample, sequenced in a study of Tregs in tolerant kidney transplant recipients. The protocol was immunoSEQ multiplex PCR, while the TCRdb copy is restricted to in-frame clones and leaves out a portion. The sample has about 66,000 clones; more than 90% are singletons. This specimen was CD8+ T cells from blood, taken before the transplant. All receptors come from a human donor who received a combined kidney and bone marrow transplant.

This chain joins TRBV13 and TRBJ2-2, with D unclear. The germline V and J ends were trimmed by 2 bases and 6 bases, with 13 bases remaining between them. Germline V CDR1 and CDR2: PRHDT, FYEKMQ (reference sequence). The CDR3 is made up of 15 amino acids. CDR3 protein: CASSLNLMRAGELFF. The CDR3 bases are TGTGCCAGCAGCTTAAATTTAATGCGCGCCGGGGAGCTGTTTTTT. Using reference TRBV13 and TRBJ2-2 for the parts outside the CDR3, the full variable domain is AAGVIQSPRHLIKEKRETATLKCYPIPRHDTVYWYQQGPGQDPQFLISFYEKMQSDKGSIPDRFSAQQFSDYHSELNMSSLELGDSALYFCASSLNLMRAGELFFGEGSRLTVL.

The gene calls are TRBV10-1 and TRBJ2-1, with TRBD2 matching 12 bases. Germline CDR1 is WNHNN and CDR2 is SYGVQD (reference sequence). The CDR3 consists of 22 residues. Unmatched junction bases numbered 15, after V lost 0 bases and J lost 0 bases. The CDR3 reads CASSESKLGLAGPGSSYNEQFF. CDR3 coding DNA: TGCGCCAGCAGTGAGTCGAAGTTAGGACTAGCGGGGCCCGGTAGCTCCTACAATGAGCAGTTCTTC.